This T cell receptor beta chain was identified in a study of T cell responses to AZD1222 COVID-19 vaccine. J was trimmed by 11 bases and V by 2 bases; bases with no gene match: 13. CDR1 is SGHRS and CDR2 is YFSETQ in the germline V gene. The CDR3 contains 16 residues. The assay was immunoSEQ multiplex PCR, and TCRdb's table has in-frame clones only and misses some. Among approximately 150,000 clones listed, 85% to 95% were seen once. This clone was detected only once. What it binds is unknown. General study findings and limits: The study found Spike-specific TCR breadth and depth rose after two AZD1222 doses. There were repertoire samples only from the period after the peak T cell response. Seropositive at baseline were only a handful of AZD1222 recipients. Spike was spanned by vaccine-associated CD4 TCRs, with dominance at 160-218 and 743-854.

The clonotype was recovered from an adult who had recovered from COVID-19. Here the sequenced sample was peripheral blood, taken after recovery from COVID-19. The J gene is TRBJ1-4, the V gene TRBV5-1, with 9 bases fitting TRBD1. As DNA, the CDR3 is TGCGCCAGCAGCTTTGAAATTCCGGGACAGGGTGACAAACTGTTTTTT. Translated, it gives CASSFEIPGQGDKLFF.